A single count supports the clone carrying this T cell receptor beta chain. This CDR3 spans 14 amino acids. V shed 1 base, J shed 6 bases, and the junction held 1 base outside the gene matches. CDR1 is SGHVS and CDR2 is FQNEAQ in the germline V gene. This sample was taken from a study of blood T cell repertoires in COVID-19. Original data processing: Using reference gene primer amplification, nucleated cell counts were estimated. Measured with immunoSEQ multiplex PCR; TCRdb has only the in-frame clones, and not every one. V, J and clone size were drawn from that table, and D and trimming were deduced from the DNA. The sample holds about 400,000 clones, around nine tenths seen once.

The sequenced material came from PBMCs or T cells enriched from blood (not recorded which). This clonotype was obtained from a woman aged 25 to 39 who had recovered from COVID-19. This rearrangement joins TRBV7-8 to TRBJ1-5; 9 positions match TRBD1. This CDR3 is CASSLGTGVQPQHF. The CDR3, as DNA: TGTGCCAGCAGCTTAGGGACAGGGGTTCAGCCCCAGCATTTT.